This T cell receptor beta chain came from a study of brain T cells in children with intractable seizures. Study results and caveats: Pre- and post-surgery blood differed in depth, so pre-surgery absences may be undersampling. Viral specificity was inferred only from CDR3 similarity; HCMV serostatus was unknown.

For this clone: What it binds is not known.

Some clones are missing from TCRdb's copy, which holds only in-frame ones; the method was immunoSEQ multiplex PCR. This table holds approximately 330,000 clones, over 90% found once. The time point: blood from clinic visit 5 months post-surgery; TSC patient then seizure free. Surgery cases with the highest brain T cell transcript signatures were chosen for sequencing. Patients received at least one anti-epileptic drug before surgery. Trimming removed 5 bases at V and 2 bases at J, with 10 bases between. CDR3 length: 13 residues. From germline, CDR1 is SGHRS and CDR2 YFSETQ. The TCR comes from a boy younger than two with tuberous sclerosis and intractable seizures. The J gene is TRBJ1-2, the V gene TRBV5-1; possible D gene TRBD1, 5 bases. Sequences were derived from peripheral blood, sampled 4 to 5 months after surgery. The CDR3 sequence is CASRTEGNYGYTF. The CDR3 DNA sequence: TGCGCCAGCAGGACAGAGGGAAACTATGGCTACACCTTC.